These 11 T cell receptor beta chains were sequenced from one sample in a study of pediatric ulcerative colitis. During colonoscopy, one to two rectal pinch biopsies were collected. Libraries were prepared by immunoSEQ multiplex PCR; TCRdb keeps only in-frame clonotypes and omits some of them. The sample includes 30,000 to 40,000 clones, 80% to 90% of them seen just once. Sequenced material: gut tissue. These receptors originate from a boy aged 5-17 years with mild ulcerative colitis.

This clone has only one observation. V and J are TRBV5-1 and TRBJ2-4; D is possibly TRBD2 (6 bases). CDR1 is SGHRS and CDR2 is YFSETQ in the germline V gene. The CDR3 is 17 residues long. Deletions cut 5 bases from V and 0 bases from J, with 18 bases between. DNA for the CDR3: TGCGCCAGCAGTCCCGGACCGTTTAGCGGAGCCAAAAACATTCAGTACTTC. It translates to CASSPGPFSGAKNIQYF.

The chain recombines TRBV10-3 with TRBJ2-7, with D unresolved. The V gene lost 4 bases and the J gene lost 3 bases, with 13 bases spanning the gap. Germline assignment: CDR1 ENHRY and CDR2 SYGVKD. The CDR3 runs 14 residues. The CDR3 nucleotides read TGTGCCATCAGTGGGTTCGGTCTTGGCTACGAGCAGTACTTC. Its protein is CAISGFGLGYEQYF.

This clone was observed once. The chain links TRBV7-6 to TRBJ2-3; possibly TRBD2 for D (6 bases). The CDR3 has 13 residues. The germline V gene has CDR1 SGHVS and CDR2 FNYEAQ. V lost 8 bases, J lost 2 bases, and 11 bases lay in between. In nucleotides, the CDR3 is TGTGCCAGCGGCGGGACTGACACAGATACGCAGTATTTT. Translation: CASGGTDTDTQYF.

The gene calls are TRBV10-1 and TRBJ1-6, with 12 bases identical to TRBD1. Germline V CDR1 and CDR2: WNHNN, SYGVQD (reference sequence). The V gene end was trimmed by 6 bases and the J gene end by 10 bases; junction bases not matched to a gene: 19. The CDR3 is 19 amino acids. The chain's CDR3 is CASRSGLKTGQGAGSPLHF. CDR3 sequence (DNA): TGCGCCAGCAGGTCCGGACTAAAGACGGGACAGGGGGCGGGATCACCCCTCCACTTT.

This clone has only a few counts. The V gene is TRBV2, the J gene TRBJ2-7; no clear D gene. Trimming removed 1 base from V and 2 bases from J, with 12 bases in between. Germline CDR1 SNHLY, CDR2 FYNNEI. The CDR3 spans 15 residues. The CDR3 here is CASSEGPSPTYEQYF. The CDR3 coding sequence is TGTGCCAGCAGTGAAGGGCCCTCCCCTACCTACGAGCAGTACTTC.

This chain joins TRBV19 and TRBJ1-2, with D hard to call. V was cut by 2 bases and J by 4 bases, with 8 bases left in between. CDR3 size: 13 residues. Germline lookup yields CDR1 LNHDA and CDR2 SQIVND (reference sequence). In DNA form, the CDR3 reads TGTGCCAGTAGTATACCAGGAACCTATGGCTACACCTTC. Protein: CASSIPGTYGYTF. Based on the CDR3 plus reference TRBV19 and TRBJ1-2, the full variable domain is DGGITQSPKYLFRKEGQNVTLSCEQNLNHDAMYWYRQDPGQGLRLIYYSQIVNDFQKGDIAEGYSVSREKKESFPLTVTSAQKNPTAFYLCASSIPGTYGYTFGSGTRLTVV.

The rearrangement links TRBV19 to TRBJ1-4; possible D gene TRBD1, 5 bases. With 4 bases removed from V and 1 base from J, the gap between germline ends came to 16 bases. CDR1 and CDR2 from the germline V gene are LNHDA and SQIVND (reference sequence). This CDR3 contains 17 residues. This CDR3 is CASSKSPGGGTNEKLFF. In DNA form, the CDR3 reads TGTGCCAGTAGTAAAAGCCCGGGGGGAGGAACTAATGAAAAACTGTTTTTT.

The CDR3: CSVYGARFYEQFF. In nucleotides, the CDR3 is TGCAGCGTTTACGGGGCAAGATTTTATGAGCAGTTCTTC. V gene TRBV29-1 combines with J gene TRBJ2-1, with D perhaps given as TRBD1 or TRBD2 (5 bases each). Germline values: CDR1 SQVTM, CDR2 ANQGSEA. This CDR3 region has 13 residues. Deletions cut 5 bases from V and 8 bases from J, with 16 bases between.

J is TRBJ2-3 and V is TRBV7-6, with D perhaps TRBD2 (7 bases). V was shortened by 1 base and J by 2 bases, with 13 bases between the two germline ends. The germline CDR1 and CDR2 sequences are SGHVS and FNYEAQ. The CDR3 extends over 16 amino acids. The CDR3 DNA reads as TGTGCCAGCAGCTTAGAAGGGGGGGAGCTCACAGATACGCAGTATTTT. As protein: CASSLEGGELTDTQYF.

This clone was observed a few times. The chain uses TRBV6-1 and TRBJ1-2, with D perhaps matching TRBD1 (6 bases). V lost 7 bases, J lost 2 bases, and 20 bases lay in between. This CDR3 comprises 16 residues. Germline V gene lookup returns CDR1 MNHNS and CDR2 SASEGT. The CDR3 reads CASTDRFWSQNYGYTF. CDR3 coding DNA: TGTGCCAGCACTGACAGGTTTTGGTCCCAGAACTATGGCTACACCTTC.

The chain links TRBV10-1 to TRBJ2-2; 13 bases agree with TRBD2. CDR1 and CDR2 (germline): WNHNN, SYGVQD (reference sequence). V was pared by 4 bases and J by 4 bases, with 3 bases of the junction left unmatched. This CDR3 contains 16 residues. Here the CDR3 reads CASSGGLAGATGELFF. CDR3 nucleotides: TGCGCCAGCAGTGGAGGACTAGCGGGGGCCACCGGGGAGCTGTTTTTT.